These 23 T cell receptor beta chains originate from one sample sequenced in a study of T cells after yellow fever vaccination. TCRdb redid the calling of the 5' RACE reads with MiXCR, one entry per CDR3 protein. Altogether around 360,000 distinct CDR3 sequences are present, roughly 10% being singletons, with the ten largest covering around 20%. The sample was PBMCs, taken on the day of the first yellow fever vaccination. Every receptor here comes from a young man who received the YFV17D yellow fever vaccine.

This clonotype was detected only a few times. The CDR3 DNA reads as TGCAGCGTTGAACGGACGGCAGGGGGCAACTATGGCTACACCTTC. Amino acids: CSVERTAGGNYGYTF. The chain joins TRBV29-1 to TRBJ1-2, with 8 nucleotides matching TRBD1. V shed 2 bases and J 2 bases; nucleotides not matched to a gene: 7. Germline V lookup: CDR1 SQVTM, CDR2 ANQGSEA. The CDR3 totals 15 residues.

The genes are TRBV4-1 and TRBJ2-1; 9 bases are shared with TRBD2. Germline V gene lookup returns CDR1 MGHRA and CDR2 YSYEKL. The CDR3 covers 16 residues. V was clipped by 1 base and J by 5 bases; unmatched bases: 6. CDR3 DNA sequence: TGCGCCAGCAGCCAAGTCGGAGCGGGGGGAAACAATGAGCAGTTCTTC. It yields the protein CASSQVGAGGNNEQFF.

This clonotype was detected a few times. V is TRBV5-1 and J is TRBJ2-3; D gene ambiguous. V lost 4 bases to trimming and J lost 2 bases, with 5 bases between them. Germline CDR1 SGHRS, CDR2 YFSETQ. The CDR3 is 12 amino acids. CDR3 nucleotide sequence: TGCGCCAGCAGCGATAACACAGATACGCAGTATTTT. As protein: CASSDNTDTQYF. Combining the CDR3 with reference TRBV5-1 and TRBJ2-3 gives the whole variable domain KAGVTQTPRYLIKTRGQQVTLSCSPISGHRSVSWYQQTPGQGLQFLFEYFSETQRNKGNFPGRFSGRQFSNSRSEMNVSTLELGDSALYLCASSDNTDTQYFGPGTRLTVL.

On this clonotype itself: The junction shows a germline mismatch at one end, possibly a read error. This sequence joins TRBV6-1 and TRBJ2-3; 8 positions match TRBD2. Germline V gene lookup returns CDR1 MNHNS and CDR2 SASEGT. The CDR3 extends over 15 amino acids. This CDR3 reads CASREAGERTDTQYF. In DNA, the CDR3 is TGTGCCAGCAGAGAAGCGGGGGAGCGCACAGATACGCAGTATTTT.

CDR3 in amino acids: CASSFTQGASNYGYTF. CDR3 DNA sequence: TGTGCCAGCAGCTTTACTCAGGGGGCTTCTAACTATGGCTACACCTTC. This sequence joins TRBV7-2 and TRBJ1-2, with 8 bases fitting TRBD1. The CDR3 loop spans 16 amino acids. V shed 3 bases, J shed 0 bases, and the junction held 6 bases outside the gene matches. Germline loops: CDR1 SGHTA, CDR2 FQGNSA. The whole variable domain, remainder taken from reference TRBV7-2 and TRBJ1-2, is GAGVSQSPSNKVTEKGKDVELRCDPISGHTALYWYRQSLGQGLEFLIYFQGNSAPDKSGLPSDRFSAERTGGSVSTLTIQRTQQEDSAVYLCASSFTQGASNYGYTFGSGTRLTVV.

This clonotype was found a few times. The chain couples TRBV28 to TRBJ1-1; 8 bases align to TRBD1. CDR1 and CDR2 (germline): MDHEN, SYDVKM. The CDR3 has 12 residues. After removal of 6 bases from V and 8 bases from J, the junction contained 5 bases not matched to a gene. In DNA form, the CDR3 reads TGTGCCAGCAGGATGACAGGGGTGGAAGCTTTCTTT. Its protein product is CASRMTGVEAFF.

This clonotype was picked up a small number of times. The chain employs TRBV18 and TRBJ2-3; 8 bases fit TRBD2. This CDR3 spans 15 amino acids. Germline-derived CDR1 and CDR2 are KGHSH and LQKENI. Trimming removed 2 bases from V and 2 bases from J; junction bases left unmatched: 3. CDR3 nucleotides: TGTGCCAGCTCACCAACTAGCGGAACCACAGATACGCAGTATTTT. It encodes CASSPTSGTTDTQYF.

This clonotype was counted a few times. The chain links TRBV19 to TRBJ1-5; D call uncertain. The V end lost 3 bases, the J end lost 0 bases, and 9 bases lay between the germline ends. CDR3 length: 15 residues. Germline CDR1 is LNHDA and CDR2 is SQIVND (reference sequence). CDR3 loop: CASSIDMISNQPQHF. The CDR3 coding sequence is TGTGCCAGTAGTATCGACATGATTAGCAATCAGCCCCAGCATTTT.

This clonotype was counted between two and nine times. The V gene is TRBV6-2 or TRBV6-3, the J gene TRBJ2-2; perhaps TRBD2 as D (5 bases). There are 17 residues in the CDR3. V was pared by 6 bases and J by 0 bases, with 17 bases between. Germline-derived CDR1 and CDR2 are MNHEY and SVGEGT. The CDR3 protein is CASRRVEGTSNTGELFF. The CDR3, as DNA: TGTGCCAGCAGGAGGGTGGAAGGAACCTCGAACACCGGGGAGCTGTTTTTT.

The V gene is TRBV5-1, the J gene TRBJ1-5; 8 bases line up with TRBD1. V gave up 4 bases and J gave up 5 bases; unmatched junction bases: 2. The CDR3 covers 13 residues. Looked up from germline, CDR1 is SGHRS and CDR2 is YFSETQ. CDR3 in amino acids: CASSRTGHQPQHF. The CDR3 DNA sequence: TGCGCCAGCAGCAGGACAGGGCATCAGCCCCAGCATTTT.

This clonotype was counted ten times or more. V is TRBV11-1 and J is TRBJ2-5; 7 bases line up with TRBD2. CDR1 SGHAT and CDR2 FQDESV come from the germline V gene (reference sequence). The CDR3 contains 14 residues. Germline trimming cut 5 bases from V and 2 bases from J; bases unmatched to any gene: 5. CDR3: CASSSGTIQETQYF. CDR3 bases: TGTGCCAGCAGCAGCGGGACTATTCAAGAGACCCAGTACTTC. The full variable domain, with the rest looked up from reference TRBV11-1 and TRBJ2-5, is EAEVAQSPRYKITEKSQAVAFWCDPISGHATLYWYRQILGQGPELLVQFQDESVVDDSQLPKDRFSAERLKGVDSTLKIQPAELGDSAMYLCASSSGTIQETQYFGPGTRLLVL.

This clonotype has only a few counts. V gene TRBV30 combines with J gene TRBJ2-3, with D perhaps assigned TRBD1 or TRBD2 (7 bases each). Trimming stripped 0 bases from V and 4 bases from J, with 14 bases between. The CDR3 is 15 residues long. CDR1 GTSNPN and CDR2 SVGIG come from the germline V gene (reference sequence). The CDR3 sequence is CAWSVPGGGADTQYF. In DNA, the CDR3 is TGTGCCTGGAGTGTACCAGGGGGGGGCGCAGATACGCAGTATTTT.

CDR3 region: CASSRDRSSTDTQYF. The CDR3, as DNA: TGCGCCAGCAGCCGGGACCGAAGTAGCACAGATACGCAGTATTTT. The genes are TRBV5-1 and TRBJ2-3, with D perhaps being TRBD1 or TRBD2 (5 bases each). Germline V gene lookup returns CDR1 SGHRS and CDR2 YFSETQ. V was shortened by 4 bases and J by 0 bases, with 12 bases between the two germline ends. The CDR3 contains 15 residues.

The CDR3 DNA follows: TGTGCCAGCAGCCAAGTTCAAGCGGGATCCCTCGAGCAGTACTTC. Translating it yields CASSQVQAGSLEQYF. The chain is built from TRBV4-2 and TRBJ2-7; 7 nucleotides line up with TRBD2. This CDR3 contains 15 residues. Germline CDR1 reads LGHNA; CDR2 reads YNFKEQ. V dropped 1 base and J dropped 6; count of bases not matched to a gene: 9.

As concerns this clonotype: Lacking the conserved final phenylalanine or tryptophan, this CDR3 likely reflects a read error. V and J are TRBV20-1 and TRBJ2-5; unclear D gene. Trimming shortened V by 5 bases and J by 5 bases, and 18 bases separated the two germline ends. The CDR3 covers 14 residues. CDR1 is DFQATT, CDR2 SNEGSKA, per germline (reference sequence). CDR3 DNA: TGCAGTGCTCGAAAAGCCCTAGGCGTGGAGACCCAGTACTAC. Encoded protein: CSARKALGVETQYY.

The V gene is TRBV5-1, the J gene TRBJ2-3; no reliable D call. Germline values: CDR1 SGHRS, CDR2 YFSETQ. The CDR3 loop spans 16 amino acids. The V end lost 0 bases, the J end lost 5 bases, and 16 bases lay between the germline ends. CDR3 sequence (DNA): TGCGCCAGCAGCTTGGGGCTAGGTTTTACGATAGATACGCAGTATTTT. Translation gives CASSLGLGFTIDTQYF.

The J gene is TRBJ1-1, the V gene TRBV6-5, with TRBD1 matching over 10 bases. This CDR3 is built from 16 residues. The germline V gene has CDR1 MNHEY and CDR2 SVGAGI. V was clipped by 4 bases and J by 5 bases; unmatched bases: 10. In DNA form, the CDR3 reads TGTGCCAGCAGTTTGGGGGGACAGGGGATTTGGACTGAAGCTTTCTTT. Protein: CASSLGGQGIWTEAFF.

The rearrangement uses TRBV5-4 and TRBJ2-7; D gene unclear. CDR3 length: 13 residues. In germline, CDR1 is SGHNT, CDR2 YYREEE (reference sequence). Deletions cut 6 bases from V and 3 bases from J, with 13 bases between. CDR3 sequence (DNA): TGTGCCAGCACCCTCGATATGAACTACGAGCAGTACGTC. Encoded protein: CASTLDMNYEQYV.

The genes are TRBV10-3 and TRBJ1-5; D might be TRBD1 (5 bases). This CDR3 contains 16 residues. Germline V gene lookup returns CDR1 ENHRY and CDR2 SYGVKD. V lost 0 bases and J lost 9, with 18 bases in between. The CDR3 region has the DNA TGTGCCATCAGTGAGTCCAGGGCCGGGACCCAAGGGCCCCAGCATTTT. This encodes CAISESRAGTQGPQHF.

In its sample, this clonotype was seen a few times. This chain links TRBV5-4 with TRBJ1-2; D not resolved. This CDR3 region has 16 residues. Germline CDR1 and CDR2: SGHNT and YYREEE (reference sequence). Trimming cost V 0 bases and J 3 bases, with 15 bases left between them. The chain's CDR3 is CASSLGNGRVDYGYTF. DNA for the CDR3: TGTGCCAGCAGCTTGGGTAACGGGAGAGTGGACTATGGCTACACCTTC.

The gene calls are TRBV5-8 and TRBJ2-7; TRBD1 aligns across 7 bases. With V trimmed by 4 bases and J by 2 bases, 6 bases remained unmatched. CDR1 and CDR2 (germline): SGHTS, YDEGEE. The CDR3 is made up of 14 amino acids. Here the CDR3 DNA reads TGTGCCAGCAGCACCCCCGACAGGGCCTACGAGCAGTACGTC. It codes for CASSTPDRAYEQYV.

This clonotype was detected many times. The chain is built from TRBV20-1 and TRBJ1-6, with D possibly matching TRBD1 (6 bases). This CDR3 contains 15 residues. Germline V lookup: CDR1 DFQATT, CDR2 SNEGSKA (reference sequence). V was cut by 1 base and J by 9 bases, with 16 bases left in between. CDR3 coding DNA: TGCAGTGCTAGAGTTCAACAGGGTGTTGGTTCACCCCTCCACTTT. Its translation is CSARVQQGVGSPLHF.

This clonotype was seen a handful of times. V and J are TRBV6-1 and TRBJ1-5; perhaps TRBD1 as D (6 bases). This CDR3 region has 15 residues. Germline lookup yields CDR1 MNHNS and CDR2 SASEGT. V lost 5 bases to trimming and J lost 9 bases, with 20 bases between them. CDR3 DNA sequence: TGTGCCAGCAGTACGGGGGCGATGTCTCAGGGGCCCCAGCATTTT. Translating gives CASSTGAMSQGPQHF.